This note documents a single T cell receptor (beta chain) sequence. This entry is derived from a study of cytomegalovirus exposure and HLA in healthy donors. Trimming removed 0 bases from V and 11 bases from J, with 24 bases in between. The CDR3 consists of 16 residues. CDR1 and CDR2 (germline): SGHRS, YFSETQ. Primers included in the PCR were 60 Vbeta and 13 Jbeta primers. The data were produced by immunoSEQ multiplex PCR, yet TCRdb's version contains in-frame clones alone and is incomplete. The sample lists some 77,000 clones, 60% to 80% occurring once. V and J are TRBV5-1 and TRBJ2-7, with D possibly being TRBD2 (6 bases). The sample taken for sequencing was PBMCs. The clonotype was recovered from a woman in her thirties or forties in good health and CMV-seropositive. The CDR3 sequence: CASSLATGLITPRKYF. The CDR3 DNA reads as TGCGCCAGCAGCTTGGCAACGGGACTCATAACCCCCCGAAAGTACTTC.